This TCR beta chain was retrieved from a study of Ad26.COV2.S vaccination and SARS-CoV-2 variants. Study summary: By the intramuscular route, Ad26.COV2.S was given once, or twice 56 days apart.

As regards this clone: Its antigen is unknown.

The CDR3 loop spans 13 amino acids. In germline, CDR1 is GTSNPN, CDR2 SVGIG (reference sequence). Trimming removed 3 bases from V and 8 bases from J, with 13 bases in between. Study-wide points: Estimates derived from TCR breadth and depth analyses may have underestimated total T cell responses.

As for treatment: some 20 received Ad26.COV2.S at low or high dose, single or two shots; roughly five received placebo; per-sample allocation not given. Sampling was done on day 63 after the first vaccine or placebo injection. Clones were read by immunoSEQ multiplex PCR, and TCRdb kept only the in-frame ones, dropping some. The sample holds hundreds of thousands of clones; around 87% are singletons and the top ten take approximately 3.6%. Here the sequenced sample was peripheral blood, taken in a trial of Ad26.COV2.S vaccine versus placebo. This rearrangement joins TRBV30 to TRBJ1-4; tentatively, D is TRBD1 (5 bases). This receptor was taken from a person aged 18 to 59 who received the Ad26.COV2.S COVID-19 vaccine or a placebo. Here the CDR3 reads CAWRSTGQEKLFF. CDR3 in DNA: TGTGCCTGGAGATCAACAGGCCAGGAAAAACTGTTTTTT. Full variable domain (outside the CDR3, taken from reference TRBV30 and TRBJ1-4): SQTIHQWPATLVQPVGSPLSLECTVEGTSNPNLYWYRQAAGRGLQLLFYSVGIGQISSEVPQNLSASRPQDRQFILSSKKLLLSDSGFYLCAWRSTGQEKLFFGSGTQLSVL.